This passage covers 10 T cell receptor beta chains from one sample sequenced in a study of blood T cell repertoires in COVID-19. Sequencing used immunoSEQ multiplex PCR; TCRdb keeps in-frame clones, though not all of them. This table has 250,000 to 350,000 clones, more than 75% appearing once. Material: PBMCs or T cells enriched from blood (not recorded which). Receptor source: a woman aged 60 to 75 in a cohort exposed to, infected with or recovered from COVID-19 (not recorded which).

The rearrangement uses TRBV29-1 and TRBJ2-6; possibly TRBD1 for D (5 bases). Per the germline V gene, CDR1 is SQVTM and CDR2 is ANQGSEA. V dropped 3 bases and J dropped 3 bases, with 9 bases sitting between them. This CDR3 has 14 amino acids. The CDR3 spells CSVDAGFGANVLTF. In nucleotides, the CDR3 is TGCAGCGTTGATGCAGGGTTTGGGGCCAACGTCCTGACTTTC.

V gene TRBV10-3 combines with J gene TRBJ2-3; perhaps TRBD1 as D (6 bases). The CDR3 loop spans 13 amino acids. Trimming cost V 2 bases and J 8 bases, with 11 bases left between them. Per germline, CDR1 ENHRY and CDR2 SYGVKD. DNA for the CDR3: TGTGCCATCAGTGAGCCCGGACAGACTACGCAGTATTTT. As protein: CAISEPGQTTQYF.

This chain joins TRBV4-1 and TRBJ1-2; a possible D gene is TRBD1 (5 bases). Germline V gene sequence: CDR1 MGHRA, CDR2 YSYEKL. V was cut by 4 bases and J by 3 bases, with 12 bases left in between. The CDR3 runs 14 residues. The CDR3, as DNA: TGCGCCAGCAGCCCTAGAGGGGAGGACTATGGCTACACCTTC. This translates into CASSPRGEDYGYTF.

This sequence joins TRBV5-1 and TRBJ2-7, with TRBD2 matching 9 bases. V lost 0 bases to trimming and J lost 0 bases; unmatched junction nucleotides: 4. CDR3 length: 16 residues. Looked up from germline, CDR1 is SGHRS and CDR2 is YFSETQ. The chain's CDR3 is CASSLVSGGGSYEQYF. In DNA form, the CDR3 reads TGCGCCAGCAGCTTGGTTAGCGGGGGAGGCTCCTACGAGCAGTACTTC.

V usage is TRBV2 and J usage is TRBJ2-3; TRBD1 is a possible D gene (5 bases). This CDR3 contains 17 residues. Deletions cut 3 bases from V and 4 bases from J, with 20 bases between. The V gene's germline CDR1 is SNHLY and CDR2 FYNNEI. CDR3 nucleotides: TGTGCCAGCAGTGAGGGCTTTGGGGCGTCGTGGCCAGATACGCAGTATTTT. Translated, it gives CASSEGFGASWPDTQYF.

This chain uses TRBV28 with TRBJ2-5; 7 nucleotides align to TRBD2. CDR1 is MDHEN and CDR2 is SYDVKM in the germline V gene. V lost 3 bases and J lost 5; bases outside the gene matches: 12. The CDR3 length is 16 residues. The CDR3, as DNA: TGTGCCAGCAGTTTTCGAAGGGTTGGGGGAGGGGAGACCCAGTACTTC. Translated: CASSFRRVGGGETQYF.

The gene calls are TRBV5-8 and TRBJ1-3; D remains unclear. Per the germline V gene, CDR1 is SGHTS and CDR2 is YDEGEE. V was trimmed by 0 bases and J by 1 base, leaving 8 bases between them. The CDR3 sequence is 15 residues long. The CDR3, as DNA: TGTGCCAGCAGCTTGGGTGGCTTTTCTGGAAACACCATATATTTT. Amino acid sequence: CASSLGGFSGNTIYF.

This chain joins TRBV7-2 and TRBJ2-7; 9 positions match TRBD1. This CDR3 spans 15 amino acids. From germline, CDR1 is SGHTA and CDR2 FQGNSA. J gave up 7 bases and V 1 base, and 8 bases lay outside the gene matches. CDR3 DNA sequence: TGTGCCAGCAGCTTAGAATCCGGGACAGGGAAGGAGCAGTACTTC. Its protein is CASSLESGTGKEQYF.

The J gene is TRBJ1-2, the V gene TRBV7-2; D is ambiguous. Germline V gene data show CDR1 as SGHTA and CDR2 as FQGNSA. V was shortened by 5 bases and J by 4 bases, with 17 bases between the two germline ends. The CDR3 totals 15 residues. The CDR3 reads CASSPLKTVVYGYTF. CDR3 DNA sequence: TGTGCCAGCAGCCCGTTGAAAACAGTCGTCTATGGCTACACCTTC.

Points on this clone: Other DNA sequences from this sample encode an identical CDR3 as well. V and J are TRBV10-1 and TRBJ1-6; D call uncertain. The CDR3 length is 15 residues. Germline V gene sequence: CDR1 WNHNN, CDR2 SYGVQD (reference sequence). The V and J ends lost 2 bases and 8 bases respectively, with 13 bases between them. CDR3 sequence: CASSEGQLMDSPLHF. Here the CDR3 DNA reads TGCGCCAGCAGTGAGGGGCAGTTGATGGATTCACCCCTCCACTTT.